This entry describes one TCR beta chain. It lacks a known antigen. Just one base apart from a much larger clone, this may be a read error. Here the CDR3 omits its conserved ending phenylalanine or tryptophan, so a read error is the likely source. The hyperthyroidism patients were between 18 and 65 years old and newly diagnosed, with a disease duration of less than 2 months. The study excluded patients with uncontrolled infections, other autoimmune diseases, pregnancy or lactation. Diagnoses relied on clinical symptoms, serum thyroxine and TRAb, thyroid ultrasound and orbital computed tomography. Blood from progressor patients was collected at the time of first diagnosis with hyperthyroidism, before any ophthalmopathy symptoms had appeared. Ficoll-Paque density gradient centrifugation was used to isolate PBMCs from 8 to 10 ml of fresh peripheral blood. Progressor patients were initially diagnosed with Graves' hyperthyroidism and developed ophthalmopathy during follow-up. Total RNA was extracted using Trizol reagent, and RNA quality was assessed on an Agilent 2100 Bioanalyzer.

The TCR beta CDR3 regions were amplified from the RNA transcripts. For the first round of RT-PCR on the TCR CDR3, the HTBI primer set was used together with the Qiagen OneStep RT-PCR kit. A second multiplex PCR round built the libraries, followed by size selection and purification. Sequencing of the libraries was done on an Illumina HiSeq2000 using paired-end 100 bp reads. On the study's bioinformatics: Raw data were processed with SOAPnuke, discarding reads with adapters, uncalled bases, mean Phred below 15, or no exact constant-primer or identifier match. COPE v1.2.5 was used to merge high-quality paired reads, and clonotypes were defined as unique nucleotide sequences. MiTCR v1.1 was used to align the clonotypes against IMGT TRBV, TRBD and TRBJ reference segments. The analysis included only V-J combinations with a frequency above 0.0001, which together covered more than 99% of the repertoires. A TCS score was defined as the ratio of F50 (clonal expansion) to E x V (chaos), with BLOSUM62-based TCRdist applied between CDR3 peptides within each V-J. Welch's t-statistics and random forest reduced several hundred V-J features to under 15, which were used in a naive Bayes classifier (R e1071). The raw public data were reprocessed by TCRdb itself: fastp quality trimming at Q25, MiXCR clonotype calling, in-frame beta chains only. Rows with one shared CDR3 protein collapse into an entry with the most common genes and DNA. The V and J calls here are based on TCRdb, not the publication. In this sample the table shows approximately 360,000 distinct CDR3 sequences, 15% to 18% of which occur a single time. The top ten constitute roughly a quarter of the sample.

The data belong to a study of T cells in Graves' hyperthyroidism and ophthalmopathy (dated 2019 in TCRdb). Looking at the study overall: Peripheral blood was collected at initial diagnosis, before any treatment. To identify TCR V-J signatures that set the groups apart, the researchers used a discovery cohort of 100 patients, made up of around 40 with Graves' ophthalmopathy and 57 with stable Graves' hyperthyroidism. An independent validation cohort of some 18 hyperthyroidism patients and about 15 patients who later progressed to ophthalmopathy tested prospective prediction of ophthalmopathy. For training and testing, the 100 or so patients in the discovery cohort were randomly divided in a 7:3 ratio. The study also compared thyroid tissue and blood T-cell repertoires from roughly six Graves' hyperthyroidism patients. After sampling, hyperthyroidism patients received methimazole starting at 30 mg daily, and ophthalmopathy patients received high-dose intravenous methylprednisolone. According to the paper, TCR Vbeta CDR3 sequencing was carried out on more than 120 peripheral blood samples, which came from around 43 ophthalmopathy, 80 or so hyperthyroidism and approximately 17 progressor patients.

Broader findings and caveats from the paper: Blood samples also contained most of the expanded thyroid clonotypes (frequency above 0.001), which suggests that blood repertoires may reflect thyroid immune responses. A 13 V-J signature model separated ophthalmopathy from stable hyperthyroidism, with 87.88% sensitivity and approximately 81% specificity in cross-validation and 80%/75% in testing. In validation, the model predicted progression to ophthalmopathy a median of 6.5 months before onset, with over 55% sensitivity and around 76% specificity. Sample size was not statistically predetermined, and blinding of investigators to group allocation was not performed.

V is reduced by 5 bases and J by 3 bases, leaving a spacing of 13 bases between them. The CDR3 is made up of 15 amino acids, end residues included. Only the CDR3 DNA is retained, 45 bases long and in frame from the first base. What was sequenced was blood. The sequence joins TRBV12-3 or TRBV12-4 to TRBJ1-4; a tentative D match to TRBD1 spans 5 bases. The sequence was collected from a woman younger than 30 with Graves' hyperthyroidism that later progressed to Graves' ophthalmopathy. This receptor has the CDR3 CASSPPGRPNEKLFS. The nucleotide sequence is given as TGTGCCAGCAGTCCACCGGGACGGCCTAATGAAAAACTGTTTTCT.